The 16 T cell receptor beta chains below all came from one sample that was sequenced in a study of blood T cell repertoires in COVID-19. Profiled with immunoSEQ multiplex PCR; TCRdb holds only in-frame clones, not every one. Among 350,000 to 500,000 clones, around nine tenths were seen once, and the ten largest hold approximately 1.5%. Sequencing was done on a sample of PBMCs or T cells enriched from blood (not recorded which). The receptors were sampled from a woman under 30 who had been exposed to COVID-19.

This clone was counted many times. The chain recombines TRBV6-4 with TRBJ2-2; D is perhaps TRBD1 (5 bases). The V gene lost 5 bases and the J gene lost 1 base, with 5 bases spanning the gap. CDR1 and CDR2 (germline): MRHNA, SNTAGT. The length of the CDR3 is 13 residues. The chain's CDR3 is CASSRGNTGELFF. DNA for the CDR3: TGTGCCAGCAGTAGGGGGAACACCGGGGAGCTGTTTTTT.

The genes are TRBV18 and TRBJ1-5, with 8 bases that match TRBD1. The germline V gene encodes CDR1 KGHSH and CDR2 LQKENI. This CDR3 has 17 amino acids. The V and J ends lost 3 bases and 0 bases, in that order; junction bases with no gene match: 7. The CDR3 coding sequence is TGTGCCAGCTCACCCGCCGGGACAGGCTATAGCAATCAGCCCCAGCATTTT. Encoded protein: CASSPAGTGYSNQPQHF.

The chain couples TRBV3-1 (or the pseudogene TRBV3-2) to TRBJ1-6, with D possibly TRBD1 on 5 matching bases. The CDR3 is made up of 16 amino acids. The germline V gene has CDR1 LGHDT and CDR2 YNNKEL (reference sequence). The ends were cut back, 0 bases at V and 7 bases at J, with 13 bases in the middle. The chain's CDR3 is CASSQDYRGGNSPLHF. The DNA of the CDR3 is TGTGCCAGCAGCCAAGATTACCGGGGGGGAAATTCACCCCTCCACTTT.

The rearrangement joins TRBV18 to TRBJ2-5, with D hard to call. The V and J ends lost 6 bases and 2 bases respectively, with 10 bases between them. Germline-derived CDR1 and CDR2 are KGHSH and LQKENI. The CDR3 consists of 13 residues. CDR3 in amino acids: CASSWQKQETQYF. The CDR3 coding sequence is TGTGCCAGCTCTTGGCAGAAACAAGAGACCCAGTACTTC.

The chain links TRBV3-1 (or the pseudogene TRBV3-2) to TRBJ2-7, with a possible D match to TRBD2 (5 bases). The length of the CDR3 is 16 residues. V dropped 2 bases and J dropped 0 bases, with 14 bases sitting between them. CDR1 LGHDT and CDR2 YNNKEL come from the germline V gene (reference sequence). CDR3 region: CASSQYQRLSSYEQYF. DNA of the CDR3: TGTGCCAGCAGCCAATACCAGCGGTTAAGCTCCTACGAGCAGTACTTC.

The chain is built from TRBV18 and TRBJ1-1; 8 bases line up with TRBD1. Trimming cost V 6 bases and J 0 bases; bases outside gene matches: 9. Germline V gene data show CDR1 as KGHSH and CDR2 as LQKENI. This CDR3 has 16 residues. This CDR3 reads CASSPTGTGLNTEAFF. CDR3 coding DNA: TGTGCCAGCTCTCCGACCGGGACAGGACTGAACACTGAAGCTTTCTTT.

About this clone itself: Other DNA sequences from this sample encode an identical CDR3 as well. This chain joins TRBV3-1 (or the pseudogene TRBV3-2) and TRBJ2-7, with 9 bases identical to TRBD1. The CDR3 length is 13 residues. Germline trimming cut 4 bases from V and 4 bases from J; bases unmatched to any gene: 2. From germline, CDR1 is LGHDT and CDR2 YNNKEL (reference sequence). CDR3 nucleotide sequence: TGTGCCAGCAGCCCCGGACAGGGGTACGAGCAGTACTTC. Translating gives CASSPGQGYEQYF.

This clone was recorded once. This chain uses TRBV7-7 with TRBJ2-5, with D perhaps TRBD1 (8 bases). Per germline, CDR1 SSHAT and CDR2 FNYEAQ (reference sequence). The CDR3 contains 13 residues. CDR3 nucleotide sequence: TGTGCTAGCGCGGGGGACAGGTTAGAGACCCAGTACTTC. Residues: CASAGDRLETQYF.

This chain joins TRBV28 and TRBJ2-7; D is unresolved. Trimming left V 5 bases short and J 3 bases short, with 14 bases between. The CDR3 runs to 14 residues. The germline V gene encodes CDR1 MDHEN and CDR2 SYDVKM. CDR3 amino acids: CASSLLRRGYEQYF. The CDR3 nucleotides are TGTGCCAGCAGTCTTCTGCGAAGAGGCTACGAGCAGTACTTC.

V and J are TRBV10-2 and TRBJ1-1, with 8 bases identical to TRBD1. Germline-derived CDR1 and CDR2 are WSHSY and SAAADI. V lost 7 bases and J lost 7; bases outside the gene matches: 8. The CDR3 covers 13 residues. The CDR3 loop is CASTGQGAGEAFF. The CDR3 DNA follows: TGCGCCAGCACGGGTCAGGGGGCGGGTGAAGCTTTCTTT.

The chain is built from TRBV18 and TRBJ2-2; TRBD1 agrees at 7 bases. In germline, CDR1 is KGHSH, CDR2 LQKENI. The V segment lost 1 base and the J segment 1 base; nucleotides outside the gene matches: 6. This CDR3 region has 17 residues. CDR3 residues: CASSPRRGQRNTGELFF. The CDR3 DNA follows: TGTGCCAGCTCACCACGTCGGGGACAGAGGAACACCGGGGAGCTGTTTTTT.

The chain links TRBV19 to TRBJ2-7; D is possibly TRBD1 (5 bases). CDR1 LNHDA and CDR2 SQIVND come from the germline V gene (reference sequence). The CDR3 has 16 residues. With 6 bases removed from V and 1 base from J, the gap between germline ends came to 19 bases. CDR3 sequence (DNA): TGTGCCAGTAGCACCAGGTCCAGGGTAGGGTCCTACGAGCAGTACTTC. It translates to CASSTRSRVGSYEQYF. Looking up the rest from reference TRBV19 and TRBJ2-7 gives the full variable domain: DGGITQSPKYLFRKEGQNVTLSCEQNLNHDAMYWYRQDPGQGLRLIYYSQIVNDFQKGDIAEGYSVSREKKESFPLTVTSAQKNPTAFYLCASSTRSRVGSYEQYFGPGTRLTVT.

The V gene is TRBV4-2, the J gene TRBJ2-3, with TRBD2 matching 11 bases. The germline V gene encodes CDR1 LGHNA and CDR2 YNFKEQ. The CDR3 extends over 18 amino acids. With V trimmed by 3 bases and J by 3 bases, 11 bases remained unmatched. In DNA, the CDR3 is TGTGCCAGCAGCCAGCCCATGACTAGCGGGATCGATACAGATACGCAGTATTTT. This sequence encodes CASSQPMTSGIDTDTQYF.

This chain uses TRBV28 with TRBJ1-6; TRBD1 is a possible D gene (5 bases). The V end was cut by 2 bases, the J end by 6 bases, with 14 bases between. Germline-derived CDR1 and CDR2 are MDHEN and SYDVKM. The CDR3 totals 16 residues. CDR3 region: CASSLGQAGGNSPLHF. CDR3 nucleotide sequence: TGTGCCAGCAGTTTAGGGCAGGCCGGGGGTAATTCACCCCTCCACTTT.

V is TRBV7-9 and J is TRBJ1-2; TRBD1 aligns across 8 bases. Trimming cost V 5 bases and J 0 bases; bases outside gene matches: 2. Germline CDR1 SEHNR, CDR2 FQNEAQ (reference sequence). The CDR3 has 14 amino acids. CDR3 amino acids: CASSRQGTNYGYTF. The CDR3, as DNA: TGTGCCAGCAGCCGACAGGGGACTAACTATGGCTACACCTTC.

The table lists this clone with a count of one. The chain employs TRBV19 and TRBJ2-7; the match to TRBD1 covers 9 bases. V gave up 5 bases and J gave up 0 bases; unmatched junction bases: 5. The CDR3 totals 15 residues. The V gene's germline CDR1 is LNHDA and CDR2 SQIVND (reference sequence). The CDR3 protein is CASSPGQGFSYEQYF. In DNA form, the CDR3 reads TGTGCCAGTAGTCCTGGACAGGGGTTCTCCTACGAGCAGTACTTC.